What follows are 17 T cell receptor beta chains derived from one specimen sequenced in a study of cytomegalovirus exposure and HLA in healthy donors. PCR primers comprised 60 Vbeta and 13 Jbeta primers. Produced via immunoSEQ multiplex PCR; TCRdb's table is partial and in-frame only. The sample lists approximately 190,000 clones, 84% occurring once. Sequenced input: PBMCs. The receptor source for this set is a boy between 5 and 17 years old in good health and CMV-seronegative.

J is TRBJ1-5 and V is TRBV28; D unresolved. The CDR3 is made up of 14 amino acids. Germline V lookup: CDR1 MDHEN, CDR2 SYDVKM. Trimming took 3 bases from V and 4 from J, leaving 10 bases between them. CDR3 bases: TGTGCCAGCAGTTTGAGCGGGGAAAATCAGCCCCAGCATTTT. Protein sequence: CASSLSGENQPQHF.

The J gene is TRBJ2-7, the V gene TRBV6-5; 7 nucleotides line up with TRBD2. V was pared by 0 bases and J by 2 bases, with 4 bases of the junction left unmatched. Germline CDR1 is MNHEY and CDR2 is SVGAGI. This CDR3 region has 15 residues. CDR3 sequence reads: CASSYSASGTYEQYF. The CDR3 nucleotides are TGTGCCAGCAGTTACTCGGCTAGCGGAACCTACGAGCAGTACTTC.

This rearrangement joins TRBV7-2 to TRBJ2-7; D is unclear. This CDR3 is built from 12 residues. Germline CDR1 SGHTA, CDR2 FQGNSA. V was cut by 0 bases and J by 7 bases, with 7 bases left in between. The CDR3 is CASSLASREQYF. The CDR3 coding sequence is TGTGCCAGCAGCTTAGCCTCTAGGGAGCAGTACTTC.

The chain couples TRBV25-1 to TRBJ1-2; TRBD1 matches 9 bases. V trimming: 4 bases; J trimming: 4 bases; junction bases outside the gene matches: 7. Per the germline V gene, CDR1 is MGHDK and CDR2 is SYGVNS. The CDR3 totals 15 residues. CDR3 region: CASSATGGGSYGYTF. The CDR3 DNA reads TGTGCCAGCAGTGCAACAGGGGGCGGTAGCTATGGCTACACCTTC.

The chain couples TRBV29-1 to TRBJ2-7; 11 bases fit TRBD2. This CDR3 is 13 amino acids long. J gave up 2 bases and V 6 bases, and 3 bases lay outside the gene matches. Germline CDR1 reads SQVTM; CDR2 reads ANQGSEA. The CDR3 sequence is CSVLAGGTYEQYF. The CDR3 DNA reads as TGCAGCGTCCTAGCGGGAGGTACCTACGAGCAGTACTTC.

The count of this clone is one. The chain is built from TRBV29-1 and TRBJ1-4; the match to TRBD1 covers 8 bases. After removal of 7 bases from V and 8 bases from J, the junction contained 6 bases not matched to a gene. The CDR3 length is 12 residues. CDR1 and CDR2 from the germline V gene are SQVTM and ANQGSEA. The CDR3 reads CSARTGREKLFF. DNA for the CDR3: TGCAGCGCTAGGACAGGGCGCGAAAAACTGTTTTTT.

The CDR3 sequence is CASSQYDRDYGYTF. CDR3 sequence (DNA): TGTGCCAGCAGCCAATATGACAGGGACTATGGCTACACCTTC. The chain couples TRBV4-2 to TRBJ1-2, with 7 bases identical to TRBD1. Germline V CDR1 and CDR2: LGHNA, YNFKEQ. Germline trimming cut 2 bases from V and 3 bases from J; bases unmatched to any gene: 3. The CDR3 runs to 14 residues.

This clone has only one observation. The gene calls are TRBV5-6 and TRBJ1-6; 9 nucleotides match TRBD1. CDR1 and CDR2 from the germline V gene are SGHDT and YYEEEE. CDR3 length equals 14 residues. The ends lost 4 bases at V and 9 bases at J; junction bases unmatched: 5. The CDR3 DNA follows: TGTGCCAGCAGCGGGGGACAGGGTGGTTCACCCCTCCACTTT. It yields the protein CASSGGQGGSPLHF.

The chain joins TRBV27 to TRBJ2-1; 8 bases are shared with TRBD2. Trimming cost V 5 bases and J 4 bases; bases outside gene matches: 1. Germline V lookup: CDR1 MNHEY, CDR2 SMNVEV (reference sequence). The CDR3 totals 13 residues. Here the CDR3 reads CASSGTSYNEQFF. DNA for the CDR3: TGTGCCAGCAGTGGGACTAGTTACAATGAGCAGTTCTTC.

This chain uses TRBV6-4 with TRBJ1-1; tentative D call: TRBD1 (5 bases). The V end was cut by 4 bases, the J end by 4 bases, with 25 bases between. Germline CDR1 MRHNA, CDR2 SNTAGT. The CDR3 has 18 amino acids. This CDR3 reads CASSASPRQGWLGTEAFF. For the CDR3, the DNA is TGTGCCAGCAGTGCCTCCCCCCGGCAGGGCTGGTTGGGCACTGAAGCTTTCTTT.

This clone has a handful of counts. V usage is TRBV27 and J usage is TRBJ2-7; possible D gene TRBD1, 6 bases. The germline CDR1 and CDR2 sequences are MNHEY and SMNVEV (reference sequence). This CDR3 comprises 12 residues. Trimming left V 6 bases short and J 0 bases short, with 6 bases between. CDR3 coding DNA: TGTGCCAGCAGGGACAGCTCCTACGAGCAGTACTTC. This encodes CASRDSSYEQYF.

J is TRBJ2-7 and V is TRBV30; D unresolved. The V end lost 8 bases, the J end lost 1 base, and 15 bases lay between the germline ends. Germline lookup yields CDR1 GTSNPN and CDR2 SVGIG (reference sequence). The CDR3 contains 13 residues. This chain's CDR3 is CAGLGGTSYEQYF. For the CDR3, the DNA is TGTGCCGGGCTCGGTGGCACATCCTACGAGCAGTACTTC.

The CDR3 reads CASSLVGAGPSGNTIYF. In DNA form, the CDR3 reads TGTGCCAGCAGCTTAGTTGGGGCGGGACCTTCTGGAAACACCATATATTTT. V is TRBV7-2 and J is TRBJ1-3, with D maybe TRBD1 (5 bases). With 1 base removed from V and 1 base from J, the gap between germline ends came to 14 bases. The CDR3 has 17 residues. Germline V gene lookup returns CDR1 SGHTA and CDR2 FQGNSA.

The DNA of the CDR3 is TGTGCCACCCAAGGACAGTACTCCTACGAGCAGTACTTC. This gives the protein CATQGQYSYEQYF. V usage is TRBV2 and J usage is TRBJ2-7; tentative D call: TRBD1 (6 bases). The CDR3 consists of 13 residues. Germline loops: CDR1 SNHLY, CDR2 FYNNEI. The V end was cut by 10 bases, the J end by 0 bases, with 13 bases between.

The CDR3 spells CASSVGTSGKVDREQYF. CDR3 in DNA: TGTGCCAGCAGCGTAGGGACTAGCGGGAAGGTTGATCGTGAGCAGTACTTC. The chain has TRBV9 and TRBJ2-7; 12 bases agree with TRBD2. Germline CDR1 SGDLS, CDR2 YYNGEE. This CDR3 region has 17 residues. Unmatched junction bases numbered 11, after V lost 0 bases and J lost 7 bases.

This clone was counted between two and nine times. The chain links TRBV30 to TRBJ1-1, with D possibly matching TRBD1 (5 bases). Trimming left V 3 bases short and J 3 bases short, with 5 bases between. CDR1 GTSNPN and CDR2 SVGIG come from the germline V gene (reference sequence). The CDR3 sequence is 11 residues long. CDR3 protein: CAWRGDTEAFF. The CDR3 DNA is TGTGCCTGGAGAGGGGACACTGAAGCTTTCTTT.

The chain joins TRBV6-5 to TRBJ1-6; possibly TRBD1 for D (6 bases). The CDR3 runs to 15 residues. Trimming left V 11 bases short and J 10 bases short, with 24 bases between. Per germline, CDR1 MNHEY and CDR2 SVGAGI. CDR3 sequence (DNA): TGTGCCGGCAACAGAAAGGTGGGGGGGCCGTCACCCCTCCACTTT. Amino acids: CAGNRKVGGPSPLHF.